This T cell receptor (beta chain) originates from a study of T cell responses to AZD1222 COVID-19 vaccine (dated by TCRdb to the early 2020s). About the investigation overall: AZD1222 recipients whose second dose came at about 4 weeks and those whose second dose came at about 12 weeks were combined into one group, since spike-specific TCR depth and breadth did not differ between the two schedules. TCR sequencing covered over 230 trial participants: 200 to 220 given two doses of AZD1222 and 26 given two doses of MenACWY control vaccine. Trial participants were enrolled into age subgroups of 18-55, 56-69 and 70-plus years, which contained around 140, 26 and 57 TCR-sequenced participants, respectively. Broad study findings and their caveats: Most participants were white British and females outnumbered males, and the authors suggested that clonal diversity may have been underestimated. Conclusions about previously exposed vaccinees are limited, since just 6 or 7 AZD1222 recipients were seropositive for SARS-CoV-2 at baseline. Reportedly, close to half of the unique spike-specific TCRs recognized epitopes lying outside the regions that are mutated in the B.1.351 and B.1.1.7 variants. Spike-specific TCR breadth and depth rose significantly after two AZD1222 doses compared with day 0 and with MenACWY recipients. Because no day 14 peak-response samples were available, the repertoires could be characterized only after the peak T cell response. The 56-69-year group was small, and its depth increase did not reach significance, likely because of low power. The vaccine-associated CD4 TCRs covered the entire spike protein, and the dominant responses fell in regions 160-218 and 743-854.

The CDR3 regions of human TCRbeta chains were analyzed by immunosequencing. As for the authors' bioinformatics: TCRs in the repertoires were matched against a reference library of SARS-CoV-2-specific TCRs that had been generated with the MIRA antigen-specificity platform. Breadth meant the fraction of unique TCRs that were SARS-CoV-2-associated, whereas depth meant the fraction of total T cells that were SARS-CoV-2-associated. Using the MIRA data, every spike-specific TCR was mapped to the spike region that the TCR reacted to and assigned to either a CD4 or a CD8 class. Log10-transformed breadth and depth values were compared by one-way ANOVA with Sidak's multiple comparisons tests. In TCRdb, the immuneACCESS table is reduced to in-frame sequences with V and J assigned. These tables do not hold every clone; where another copy was compared, an unresolved V gene accounts for under half, and the others remain unexplained. The V and J calls and clone size were taken over from that table, and D and trimming were inferred from the DNA. The sample yields just under 90,000 clones; nearly 90% were counted once. 5.8% of the sample goes to the ten largest clones.

Trimming at the junction amounts to 5 bases on V and 0 bases on J, and the germline ends lie 8 bases apart. The CDR3, from cysteine to phenylalanine, totals 14 residues. CDR3 DNA only is kept here, 42 bases in frame from base 1. CDR1 SNHLY and CDR2 FYNNEI are derived from the germline V gene. This clone was found once. Its antigen remains undetermined. It has no much larger one-base neighbor in the sample; base qualities were not kept. What this sample's time point label stands for: baseline before first vaccination. Samples from vaccinated people were obtained from the UK trials COV001 and COV002, which included a single-blind randomized controlled phase 2/3 trial of AZD1222 (ChAdOx1 nCoV-19) in healthy adults. For TCRbeta chain sequencing, PBMC samples were collected from trial participants at day 0 and at day 28 after the second dose.

Source: peripheral blood, taken on day 0 of AZD1222 vaccination. The rearranged segments are TRBV2 and TRBJ1-3; the D gene cannot be named for sure. This clonotype originated in an adult in good health. Here the CDR3 is given as CASSPLSSGNTIYF. The bases are TGTGCCAGCAGTCCACTGAGCTCTGGAAACACCATATATTTT.